This T cell receptor (beta chain) was recovered during a study of T cells in Graves' hyperthyroidism and ophthalmopathy. TCR beta CDR3 sequences were amplified from RNA transcripts. TCR CDR3 underwent first-round RT-PCR with the HTBI primer set. TCRdb reanalysed the multiplex PCR reads using MiXCR and keeps one entry per CDR3 protein. The sample comprises some 500,000 distinct CDR3 sequences, around 16% of which are singletons, and approximately 32% rests with the top ten. Uncontrolled infection, other autoimmune disease, pregnancy and lactation each barred patients from inclusion. Using more than 8 ml of fresh peripheral blood, PBMCs were prepared. This clonotype was counted a few times. The material sequenced was blood. The sequence was obtained from a young woman with Graves' ophthalmopathy.

The CDR3: CASSRLMSQETQYF. The DNA of the CDR3 is TGTGCCAGCAGTCGTCTCATGAGTCAAGAGACCCAGTACTTC. The chain is built from TRBV6-5 and TRBJ2-5; D not resolved. The CDR3 has 14 amino acids. The germline V gene encodes CDR1 MNHEY and CDR2 SVGAGI. Trimming took 5 bases from V and 2 from J, leaving 12 bases between them.